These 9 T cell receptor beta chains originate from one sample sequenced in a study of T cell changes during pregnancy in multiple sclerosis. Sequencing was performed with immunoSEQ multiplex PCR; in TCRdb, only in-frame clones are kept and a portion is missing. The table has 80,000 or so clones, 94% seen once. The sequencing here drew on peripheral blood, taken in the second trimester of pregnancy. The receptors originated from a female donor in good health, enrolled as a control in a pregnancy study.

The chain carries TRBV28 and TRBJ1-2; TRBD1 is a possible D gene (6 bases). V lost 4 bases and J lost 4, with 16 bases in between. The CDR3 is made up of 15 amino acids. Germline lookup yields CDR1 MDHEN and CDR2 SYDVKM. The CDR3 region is CASSSSGVAPYGYTF. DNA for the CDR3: TGTGCCAGCAGTTCCTCAGGGGTTGCCCCCTATGGCTACACCTTC.

The CDR3 DNA reads TGTGCCAGCAGCCAAGGGCGGGAGGGGTCAGATACGCAGTATTTT. Its translation is CASSQGREGSDTQYF. This chain uses TRBV4-2 with TRBJ2-3; 9 bases fit TRBD2. Germline loops: CDR1 LGHNA, CDR2 YNFKEQ. J gave up 4 bases and V 1 base, and 3 bases lay outside the gene matches. The CDR3 runs 15 residues.

This CDR3 reads CASSQNRGSYEQYF. CDR3 DNA sequence: TGTGCCAGCAGTCAGAACAGGGGCTCCTACGAGCAGTACTTC. The chain is built from TRBV28 and TRBJ2-7; 7 positions match TRBD1. Germline V CDR1 and CDR2: MDHEN, SYDVKM. V trimming: 5 bases; J trimming: 0 bases; junction bases outside the gene matches: 4. The CDR3 has 14 amino acids.

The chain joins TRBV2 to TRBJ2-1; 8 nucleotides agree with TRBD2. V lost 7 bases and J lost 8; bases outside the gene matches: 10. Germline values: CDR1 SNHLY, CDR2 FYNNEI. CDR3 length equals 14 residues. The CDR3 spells CASTSGSRGYEQFF. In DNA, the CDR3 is TGTGCCAGCACAAGCGGGAGCCGGGGGTATGAGCAGTTCTTC.

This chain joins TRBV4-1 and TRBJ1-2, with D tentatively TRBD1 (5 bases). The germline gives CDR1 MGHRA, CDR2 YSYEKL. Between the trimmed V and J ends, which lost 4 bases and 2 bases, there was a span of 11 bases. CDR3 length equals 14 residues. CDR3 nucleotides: TGCGCCAGCAGCCCACGCCGGGGGAACTATGGCTACACCTTC. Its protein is CASSPRRGNYGYTF.

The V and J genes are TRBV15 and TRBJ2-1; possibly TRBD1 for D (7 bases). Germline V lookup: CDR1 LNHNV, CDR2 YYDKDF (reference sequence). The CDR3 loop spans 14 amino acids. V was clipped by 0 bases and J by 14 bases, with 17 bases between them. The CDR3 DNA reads TGTGCCACCAGCAGAGATCCTCAGGGGGGAGGAAAGTTCTTC. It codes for CATSRDPQGGGKFF.

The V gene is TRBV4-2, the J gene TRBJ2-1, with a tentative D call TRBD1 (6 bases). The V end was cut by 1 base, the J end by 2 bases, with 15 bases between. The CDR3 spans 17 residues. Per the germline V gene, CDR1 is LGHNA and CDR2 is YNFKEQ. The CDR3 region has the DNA TGTGCCAGCAGCCAAGGGGGTATGACAGGAGCCTACAATGAGCAGTTCTTC. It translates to CASSQGGMTGAYNEQFF.

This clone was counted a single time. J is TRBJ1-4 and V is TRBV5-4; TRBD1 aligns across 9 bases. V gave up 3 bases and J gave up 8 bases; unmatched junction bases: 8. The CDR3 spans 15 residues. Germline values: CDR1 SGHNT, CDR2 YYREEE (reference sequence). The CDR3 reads CASSSRQGGQEKLFF. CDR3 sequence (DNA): TGTGCCAGCAGCTCCCGACAGGGGGGCCAGGAAAAACTGTTTTTT.

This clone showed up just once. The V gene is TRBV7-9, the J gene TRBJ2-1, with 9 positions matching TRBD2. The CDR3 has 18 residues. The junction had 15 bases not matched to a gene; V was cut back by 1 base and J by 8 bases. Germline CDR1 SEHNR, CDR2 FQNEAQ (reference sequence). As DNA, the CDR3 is TGTGCCAGCAGCTTAGGCCTTGCGGGAGGGCCTTTCGGGGATGAGCAGTTCTTC. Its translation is CASSLGLAGGPFGDEQFF. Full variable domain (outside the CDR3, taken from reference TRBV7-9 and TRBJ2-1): DTGVSQNPRHKITKRGQNVTFRCDPISEHNRLYWYRQTLGQGPEFLTYFQNEAQLEKSRLLSDRFSAERPKGSFSTLEIQRTEQGDSAMYLCASSLGLAGGPFGDEQFFGPGTRLTVL.